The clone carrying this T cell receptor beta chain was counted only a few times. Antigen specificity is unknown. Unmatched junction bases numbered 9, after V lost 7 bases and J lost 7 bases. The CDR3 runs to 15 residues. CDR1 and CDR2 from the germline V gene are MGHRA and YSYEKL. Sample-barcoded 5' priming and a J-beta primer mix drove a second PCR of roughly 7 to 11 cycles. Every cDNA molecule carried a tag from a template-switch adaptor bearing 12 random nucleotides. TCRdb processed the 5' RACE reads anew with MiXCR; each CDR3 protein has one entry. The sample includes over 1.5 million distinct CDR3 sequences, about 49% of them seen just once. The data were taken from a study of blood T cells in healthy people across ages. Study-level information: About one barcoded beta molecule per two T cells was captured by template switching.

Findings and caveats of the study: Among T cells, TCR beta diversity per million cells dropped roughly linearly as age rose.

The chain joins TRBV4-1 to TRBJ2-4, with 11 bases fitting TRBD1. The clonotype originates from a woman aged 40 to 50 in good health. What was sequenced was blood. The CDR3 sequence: CASKEGQGVLNIQYF. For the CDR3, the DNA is TGCGCCAGCAAAGAGGGACAGGGGGTTCTGAACATTCAGTACTTC.